The clone carrying this TCR beta chain has at least ten counts. The antigen remains undetermined. The library was prepared for alpha chains; this beta chain is a stray read, so its frequency means little. This entry is derived from a study of spatial heterogeneity in lung cancer. Study overall: From matched bulk RNA-seq came a T cell module score, which showed a strong correlation with TCR transcript counts in tumor regions. Whole-study findings and limits: Estimated coverage of tumor T cells was roughly 6.4% for alpha and 11% to 15% for beta chains. Counts of expanded alpha and beta TCRs within tumors tracked the tumor nonsynonymous mutation count.

CDR3 length equals 13 residues. The V gene lost 3 bases and the J gene lost 4 bases, with 9 bases spanning the gap. Germline CDR1 is MDHEN and CDR2 is SYDVKM. TCRdb re-called the 5' RACE reads through MiXCR, storing one row per CDR3 protein. The sample yields about 7,000 distinct CDR3 sequences, 11% to 15% seen once. Stated time point: sample taken at primary tumor resection. There were some 70 donors, all of them untreated patients with early-stage non-small cell lung cancer. Researchers sequenced whole RNA taken from tumor, nontumor lung or frozen PBMC without sorting. V gene TRBV28 combines with J gene TRBJ1-1; D is unresolved. This sequence originates from a female donor with early-stage non-small cell lung cancer. The sample was lung tumor tissue, taken at surgery. As DNA, the CDR3 is TGTGCCAGCAGTTTTCCTCTGTCCACTGAAGCTTTCTTT. Its translation is CASSFPLSTEAFF.